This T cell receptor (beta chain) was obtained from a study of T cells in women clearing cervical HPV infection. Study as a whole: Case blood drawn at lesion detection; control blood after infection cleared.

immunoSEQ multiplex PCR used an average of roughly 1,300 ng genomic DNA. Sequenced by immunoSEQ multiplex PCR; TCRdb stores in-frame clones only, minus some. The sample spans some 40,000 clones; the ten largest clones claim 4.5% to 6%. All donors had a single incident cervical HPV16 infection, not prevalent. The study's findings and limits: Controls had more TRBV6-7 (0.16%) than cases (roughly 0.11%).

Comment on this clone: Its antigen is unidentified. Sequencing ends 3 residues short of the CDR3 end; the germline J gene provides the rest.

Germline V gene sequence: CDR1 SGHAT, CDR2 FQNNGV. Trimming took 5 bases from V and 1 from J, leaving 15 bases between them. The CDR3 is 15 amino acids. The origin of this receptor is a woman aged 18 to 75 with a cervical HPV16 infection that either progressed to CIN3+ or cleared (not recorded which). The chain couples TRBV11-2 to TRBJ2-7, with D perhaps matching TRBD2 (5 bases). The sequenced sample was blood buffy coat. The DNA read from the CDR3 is TGTGCCAGCAGCCCCTGGCGGGCGGAGTCCTACGAG. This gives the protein CASSPWRAESYE. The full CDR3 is CASSPWRAESYEQYF.